This T cell receptor beta chain emerged from a study of beta chain features in type 1 diabetes. V shed 2 bases and J 6 bases; nucleotides not matched to a gene: 1. CDR3 size: 14 residues. CDR1 is SGHTA, CDR2 FQGTGA, per germline. Study findings and constraints: It was among patients, rather than healthy donors, that naive, central memory and Treg TCRB repertoires appeared more similar.

Investigators reverse transcribed all isolated RNA, so they sequenced expressed TCRB transcripts. Some clones are missing from TCRdb's copy, which holds only in-frame ones; the method was immunoSEQ multiplex PCR. This sample has hundreds of thousands of clones, with around a sixth found just once. Remarks on this clone: Its antigen is not known.

The receptor's source is a woman younger than 30 in good health. V and J are TRBV7-3 and TRBJ1-6; 7 nucleotides match TRBD1. The specimen was naive CD4+ T cells from blood. In nucleotides, the CDR3 is TGTGCCAGCAGCTTATCAGGGGGTAATTCACCCCTCCACTTT. It specifies CASSLSGGNSPLHF.